This T cell receptor (beta chain) derives from a study of graft-versus-host responses after intestinal transplantation. Germline V gene data show CDR1 as SEHNR and CDR2 as FQNEAQ (reference sequence). V lost 3 bases and J 3 bases, leaving 9 bases between the germline ends. The CDR3 covers 14 residues. As for this clone: Its target is not known.

Here immunoSEQ multiplex PCR was the method, and the copy in TCRdb shows in-frame clones only, minus some. The repertoire has more than 95,000 clones, approximately 93% of them found once; the top ten carry 1% to 1.5%. This TCR came from a human donor who received an intestinal transplant. The rearrangement links TRBV7-9 to TRBJ2-1; D is uncertain. Sequencing used unstimulated CD8+ T cells sorted from spleen or lymph node cells, obtained before intestinal transplant. The chain's CDR3 is CASSLVNFYNEQFF. The DNA of the CDR3 is TGTGCCAGCAGCTTGGTAAACTTCTACAATGAGCAGTTCTTC.